A single T cell receptor beta chain is shown here with its context. This specimen comes from a study of control samples from healthy donors and cancer patients. Repertoires were generated with immunoSEQ multiplex PCR, while TCRdb's copy carries only in-frame clones and drops some. The table lists about 160,000 clones, about 90% of them singletons. There are 13 residues in the CDR3. Trimming left V 1 base short and J 12 bases short, with 10 bases between. Looked up from germline, CDR1 is SGHTA and CDR2 is FQGNSA. V and J are TRBV7-2 and TRBJ2-6; the D is unclear. The receptor comes from a man under 40 in good health. The sequencing sample was made of blood. The CDR3 DNA is TGTGCCAGCAGCTTAGGTGGGTCCCTCGTCCTGACTTTC. It encodes CASSLGGSLVLTF.